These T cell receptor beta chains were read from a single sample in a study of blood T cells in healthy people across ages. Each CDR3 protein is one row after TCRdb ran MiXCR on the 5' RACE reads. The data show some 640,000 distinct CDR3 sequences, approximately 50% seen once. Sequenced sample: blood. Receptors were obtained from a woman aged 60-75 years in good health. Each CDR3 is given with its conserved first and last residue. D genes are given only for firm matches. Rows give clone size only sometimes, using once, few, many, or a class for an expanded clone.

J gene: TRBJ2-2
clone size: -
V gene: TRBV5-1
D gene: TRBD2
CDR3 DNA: TGCGCCAGCAGCGAGGCCTCTAGCGGGAGCAACGGGGAGCTGTTTTTT
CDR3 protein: CASSEASSGSNGELFF

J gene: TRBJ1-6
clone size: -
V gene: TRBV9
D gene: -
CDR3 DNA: TGTGCCAGCAGCGGCGCCGGGACACCGAATTCACCCCTCCACTTT
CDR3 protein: CASSGAGTPNSPLHF

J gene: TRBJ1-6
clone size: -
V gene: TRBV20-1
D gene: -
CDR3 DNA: TGCAGTGCGAAGGGGGGCCCCTATAATTCACCCCTCCACTTT
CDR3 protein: CSAKGGPYNSPLHF

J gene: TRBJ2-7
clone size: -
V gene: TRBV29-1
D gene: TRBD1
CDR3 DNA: TGCAGCGTTGGGGGACAGGCCTACGAGCAGTACTTC
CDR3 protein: CSVGGQAYEQYF

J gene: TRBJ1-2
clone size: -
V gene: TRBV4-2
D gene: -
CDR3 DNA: TGTGCCAGCAGCCAAGATGCAGGAGGGTTTCTCTATGGCTACACCTTC
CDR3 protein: CASSQDAGGFLYGYTF

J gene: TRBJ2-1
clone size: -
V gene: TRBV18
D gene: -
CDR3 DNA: TGTGCCAGCCACAGTGGGGAGTTCAATGAGCAGTTCTTC
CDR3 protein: CASHSGEFNEQFF

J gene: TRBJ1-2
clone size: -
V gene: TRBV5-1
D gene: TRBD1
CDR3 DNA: TGCGTCAGCAGCAGAGACAGGGGGAGCTATGGCTACACCTTC
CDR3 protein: CVSSRDRGSYGYTF

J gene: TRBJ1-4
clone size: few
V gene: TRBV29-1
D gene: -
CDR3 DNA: TGCAGCGTTGGGGCAGTTAATGAAAAACTGTTTTTT
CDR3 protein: CSVGAVNEKLFF

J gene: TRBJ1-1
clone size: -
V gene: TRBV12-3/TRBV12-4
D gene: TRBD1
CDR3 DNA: TGTGCCAGCAGTTACTGGGGGACAGCCAACGCTGAAGCTTTCTTT
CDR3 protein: CASSYWGTANAEAFF

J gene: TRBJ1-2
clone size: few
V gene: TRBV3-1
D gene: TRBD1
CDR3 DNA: TGTGCCAGCAGCCATTGGACAGGATTTACTAACTATGGCTACACCTTC
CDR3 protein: CASSHWTGFTNYGYTF

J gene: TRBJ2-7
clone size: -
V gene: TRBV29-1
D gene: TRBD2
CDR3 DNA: TGCAGCGGAGGGGAGGGAAGCGAGCAGTACTTC
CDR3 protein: CSGGEGSEQYF

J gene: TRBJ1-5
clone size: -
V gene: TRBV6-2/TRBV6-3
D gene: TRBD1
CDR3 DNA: TGTGCCAGCAGCTCAGTCGGGACAGGGGGTCTCAATCAGCCCCAGCATTTT
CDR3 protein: CASSSVGTGGLNQPQHF

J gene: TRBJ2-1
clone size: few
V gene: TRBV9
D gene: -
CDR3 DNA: TGTGCCAGCAGCGTAAGGAGGGAGGCCTACAATGAGCAGTTCTTC
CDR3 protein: CASSVRREAYNEQFF

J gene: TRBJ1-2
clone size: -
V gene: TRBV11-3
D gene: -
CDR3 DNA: TGTGCCAGCAGCCCGATCCGACAGGTCAACAGTACGGTCTATGGCTACACCTTC
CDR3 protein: CASSPIRQVNSTVYGYTF

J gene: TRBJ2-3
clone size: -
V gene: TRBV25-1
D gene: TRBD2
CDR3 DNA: TGTGCCAGCAGTGGAAGACTAGCGGGGGGCACAGACACGCAGTATTTT
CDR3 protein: CASSGRLAGGTDTQYF

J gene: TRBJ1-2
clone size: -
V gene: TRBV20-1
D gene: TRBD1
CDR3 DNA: TGCAGTACTGGGACAGGGGGCTTCAACTATGGCTACACCTTC
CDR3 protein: CSTGTGGFNYGYTF

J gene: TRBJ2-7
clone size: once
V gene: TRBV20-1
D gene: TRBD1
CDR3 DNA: TGCAGTGCCGCCAACCCCCCAGGGGGCCCAAGGGCCTACGAGCAGTACTTC
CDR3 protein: CSAANPPGGPRAYEQYF

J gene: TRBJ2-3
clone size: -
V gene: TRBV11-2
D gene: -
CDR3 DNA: TGTGCCAGCAGCCACAGGACATCAGATACGCAGTATTTT
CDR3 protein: CASSHRTSDTQYF

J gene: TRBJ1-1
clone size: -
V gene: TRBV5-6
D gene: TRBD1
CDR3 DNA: TGTGCCAGCAGCTTGCAGTGGACAGGGGGCGTAGGCCTGGCGAACACTGAAGCTTTCTTT
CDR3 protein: CASSLQWTGGVGLANTEAFF

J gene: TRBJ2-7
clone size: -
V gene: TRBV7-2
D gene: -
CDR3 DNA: TGTGCCAGCAGCGCGCTGGCATGGGGCGAGCAGTACTTC
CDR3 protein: CASSALAWGEQYF

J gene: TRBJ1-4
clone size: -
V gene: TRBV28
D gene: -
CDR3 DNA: TGTGCCAGCAGTCCGACCGGGACGGCGAAAAAACTGTTTTTT
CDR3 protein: CASSPTGTAKKLFF

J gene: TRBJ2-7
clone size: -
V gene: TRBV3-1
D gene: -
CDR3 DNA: TGTGCCAGCAGCCAAGCCGAGACGGAGGGCTACGAGCAGTACTTC
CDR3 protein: CASSQAETEGYEQYF

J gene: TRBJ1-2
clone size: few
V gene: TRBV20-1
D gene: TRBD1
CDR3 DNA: TGCAGTGCTAGAGTCCGGGACAGGGGTTTTAGTTCCTATGGCTACACCTTC
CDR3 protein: CSARVRDRGFSSYGYTF

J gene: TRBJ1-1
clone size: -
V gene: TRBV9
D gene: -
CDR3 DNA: TGTGCCAGCAGTAGGGGGGGGAACTTGAACACTGAAGCTTTCTTT
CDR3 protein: CASSRGGNLNTEAFF

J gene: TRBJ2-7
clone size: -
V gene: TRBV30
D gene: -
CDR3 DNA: TGTGCCTGGAGTCCGGCTGTAGGGGCTTACGAGCAGTACTTC
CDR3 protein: CAWSPAVGAYEQYF

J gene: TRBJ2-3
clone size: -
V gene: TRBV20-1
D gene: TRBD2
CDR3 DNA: TGCAGTGCTAGAGATATTAGCGGGTCCACAGATATGCAGTATTTT
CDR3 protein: CSARDISGSTDMQYF

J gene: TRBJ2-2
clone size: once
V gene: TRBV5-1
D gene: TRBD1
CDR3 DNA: TGCGCCAGCAGCTTTTACGGGACAGGGGGCGGGGAGCTGTTTTTT
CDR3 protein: CASSFYGTGGGELFF

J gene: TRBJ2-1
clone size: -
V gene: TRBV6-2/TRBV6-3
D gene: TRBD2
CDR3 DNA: TGTGCCAGCAGTAGTAGCGGGAGGGCCCAATCCTACAATGAGCAGTTCTTC
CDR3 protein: CASSSSGRAQSYNEQFF

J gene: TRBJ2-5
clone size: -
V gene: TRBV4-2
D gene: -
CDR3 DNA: TGTGCCAGCAGCCAAGATAACGGTAAAGAGACCCAGTACTTC
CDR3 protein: CASSQDNGKETQYF

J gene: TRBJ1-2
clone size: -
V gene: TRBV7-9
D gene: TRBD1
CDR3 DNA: TGTGCCAGCAGCGTAGACAGGGGCCTCTACACCTTC
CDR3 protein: CASSVDRGLYTF

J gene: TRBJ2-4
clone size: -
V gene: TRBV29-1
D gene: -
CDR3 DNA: TGCAGCGTTGAGGGGGTCGGGGGAAGGGTAGATGGCATTCAGTACTTC
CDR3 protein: CSVEGVGGRVDGIQYF

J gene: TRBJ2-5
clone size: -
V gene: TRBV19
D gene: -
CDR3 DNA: TGTGCCAGTGGACCACAGGGACGGAAGACCCAGTACTTC
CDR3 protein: CASGPQGRKTQYF

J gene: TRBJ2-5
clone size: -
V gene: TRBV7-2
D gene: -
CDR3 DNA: TGTGCCAGCAGCCGGGACTCCCCGCGGGAGACCCAGTACTTC
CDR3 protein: CASSRDSPRETQYF

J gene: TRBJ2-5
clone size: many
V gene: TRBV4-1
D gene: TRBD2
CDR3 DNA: TGCGCCAGCAGCCAAGATAGTTTCAGTCGGGAGGGGTTGACGGAGACCCAGTACTTC
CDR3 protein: CASSQDSFSREGLTETQYF

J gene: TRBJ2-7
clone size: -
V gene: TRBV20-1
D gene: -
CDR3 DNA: TGCAGTGCTAGAGGCAGGGGGGATTACGAGCAGTACTTC
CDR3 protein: CSARGRGDYEQYF

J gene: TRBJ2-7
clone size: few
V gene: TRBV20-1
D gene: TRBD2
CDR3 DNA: TGCAGTGCTAGAAACGCCGGGACTAGCGGGAGGTCCTACGAGCAGTACTTC
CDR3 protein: CSARNAGTSGRSYEQYF